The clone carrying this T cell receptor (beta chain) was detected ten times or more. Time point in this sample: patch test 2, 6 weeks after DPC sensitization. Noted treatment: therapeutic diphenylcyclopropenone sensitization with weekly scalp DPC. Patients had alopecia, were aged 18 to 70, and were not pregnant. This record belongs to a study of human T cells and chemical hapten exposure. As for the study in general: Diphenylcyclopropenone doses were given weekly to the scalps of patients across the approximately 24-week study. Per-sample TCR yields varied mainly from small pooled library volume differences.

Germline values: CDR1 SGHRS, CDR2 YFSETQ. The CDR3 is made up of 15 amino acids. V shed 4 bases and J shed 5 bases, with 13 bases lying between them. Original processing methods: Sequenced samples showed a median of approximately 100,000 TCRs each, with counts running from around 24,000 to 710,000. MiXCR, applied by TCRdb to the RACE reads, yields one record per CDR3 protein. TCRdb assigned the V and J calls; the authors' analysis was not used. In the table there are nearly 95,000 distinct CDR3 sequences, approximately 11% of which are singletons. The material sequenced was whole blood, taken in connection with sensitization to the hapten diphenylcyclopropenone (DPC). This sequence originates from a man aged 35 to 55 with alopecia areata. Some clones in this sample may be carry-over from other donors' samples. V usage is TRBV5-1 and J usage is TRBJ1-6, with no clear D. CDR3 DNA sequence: TGCGCCAGCAGCCGCTCCGTGCGGGATAATTCACCCCTCCACTTT. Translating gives CASSRSVRDNSPLHF.